The entry below gives a single TCR beta chain sequence along with its context. Its antigen remains unidentified. This sample is drawn from a study of vaccination effects on CD4 cells after COVID-19. Overall study findings and caveats: The study, lacking early post-infection timepoints, had few convalescent patients.

Trimming shortened V by 3 bases and J by 3 bases, and 15 bases separated the two germline ends. The CDR3 covers 16 residues. From germline, CDR1 is SEHNR and CDR2 FQNEAQ (reference sequence). Data came from immunoSEQ multiplex PCR; TCRdb stores just in-frame clones and leaves some out. This table holds about 55,000 clones, around 70% found once. Antigen-specific CD4+ T cells were expanded with viral peptide pools in the ViraFEST assay before sequencing. The authors isolated CD4+ T cells after 10 days of culture. No vaccinee had earlier SARS-CoV-2 infection, and nucleocapsid antibodies were negative. V and J are TRBV7-9 and TRBJ2-4; perhaps TRBD2 as D (6 bases). The sequences come from CD4+ T cells from PBMCs cultured with SARS-CoV-2 spike peptides, collected before COVID-19 vaccination. This clonotype was sampled from a human donor who received a COVID-19 vaccine. The CDR3 nucleotides are TGTGCCAGCAGCTTGGGGCGGGATGCGGGCAAAAACATTCAGTACTTC. Amino acid sequence: CASSLGRDAGKNIQYF.